Reported below is one T cell receptor beta chain. Its cognate antigen is unknown. With 60 Vbeta and 13 Jbeta primers, the PCR was carried out. Assay used: immunoSEQ multiplex PCR; TCRdb lists only in-frame clones, some missing. This table has around 180,000 clones, about 77% appearing once. This record comes from a study of cytomegalovirus exposure and HLA in healthy donors. CDR1 LGHNA and CDR2 YSLEER come from the germline V gene. This CDR3 spans 16 amino acids. Deletions cut 0 bases from V and 4 bases from J, with 15 bases between. Study conclusions and caveats: For cytomegalovirus status, the classifier reportedly gave diagnoses with high specificity and sensitivity. As was reported, the HLA-A and HLA-B alleles of most subjects were accurately predicted from TCR beta sequences. Later, an analysis found that common viral pathogens appeared to be linked with several of the most significant clusters.

This chain connects TRBV4-3 to TRBJ2-5; tentatively, D is TRBD2 (7 bases). The sample comprised PBMCs. The sequence was collected from a man aged 55 to 70 in good health and CMV-seronegative. The CDR3 coding sequence is TGCGCCAGCAGCCAAGATCGGGGGGCGCAGGGAGAGACCCAGTACTTC. It codes for CASSQDRGAQGETQYF.